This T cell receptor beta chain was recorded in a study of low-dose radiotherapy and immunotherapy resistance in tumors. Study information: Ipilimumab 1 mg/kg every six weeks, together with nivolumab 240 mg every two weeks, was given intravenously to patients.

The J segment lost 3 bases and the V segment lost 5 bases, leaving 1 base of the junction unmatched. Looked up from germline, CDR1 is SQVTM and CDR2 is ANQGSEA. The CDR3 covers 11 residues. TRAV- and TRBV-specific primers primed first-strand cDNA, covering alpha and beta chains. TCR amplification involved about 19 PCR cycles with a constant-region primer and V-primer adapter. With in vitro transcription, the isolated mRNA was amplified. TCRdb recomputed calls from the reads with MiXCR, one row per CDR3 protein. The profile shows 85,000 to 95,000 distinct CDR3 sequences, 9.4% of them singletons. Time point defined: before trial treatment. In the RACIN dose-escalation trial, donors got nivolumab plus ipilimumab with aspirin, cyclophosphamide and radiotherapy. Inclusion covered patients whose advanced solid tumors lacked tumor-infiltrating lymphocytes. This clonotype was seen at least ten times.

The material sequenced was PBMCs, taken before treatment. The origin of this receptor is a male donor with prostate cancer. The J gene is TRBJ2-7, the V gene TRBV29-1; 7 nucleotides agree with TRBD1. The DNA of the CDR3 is TGCAGCGTTTGGGACAGCTACGAGCAGTACTTC. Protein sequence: CSVWDSYEQYF.